This T cell receptor (beta chain) was recovered during a study of blood T cell repertoires in COVID-19 (dated by TCRdb to 2019 to 2021). Regarding the complete study: Collaborator samples came from the United States, Italy and Spain and covered acute and convalescent phases of COVID-19. The prospective study material was composed of cDNA or gDNA derived from T cells, B-cell-depleted T cells, or PBMCs. Samples came from the ongoing ImmuneRACE study (first 160 participants) plus 1,254 subjects from 6 global collaborators. Sample metadata almost always included a de-identified subject ID, COVID-19 status, age in years and sex. Where available, HLA class I and class II types were taken from metadata supplied by the sample provider and were not determined by assay-based typing. Deeply sampled blood TCRbeta repertoires from subjects exposed to, actively infected with, or recovered from COVID-19 were included in the dataset. The repertoires were released in a freely available public database intended as a resource for research on the immune response to SARS-CoV-2.

Participants in the prospective study were aged roughly 18 to 95 years, lived in under 30 United States geographic areas, and enrolled through a virtual design. In the prospective study, cohorts were assigned on the basis of participant-reported clinical history obtained from a screening survey and a study questionnaire. For ImmuneRACE Cohort 3, a participant was defined as recovered based on two consecutive negative NP/OP PCR tests, clearance by a healthcare professional, or resolution of symptoms. In the prospective study, whole blood, serum and a nasopharyngeal or oropharyngeal swab were collected from each participant by mobile phlebotomists. Additional blood draws and questionnaires over an approximately 2-month period could optionally be provided by prospective study participants. Before DNA extraction, prospective study blood samples were shipped either frozen or at room temperature. A remark on this clone: It has no known antigen specificity. No base quality values were provided; no much bigger clone lies one nucleotide off.

The germline V gene encodes CDR1 SEHNR and CDR2 FQNEAQ (reference sequence). Relative to germline, V is 5 bases shorter and J is 8 bases shorter, with 16 bases between their ends. The CDR3 sequence holds 14 residues, the cysteine and phenylalanine included. The retained sequence is limited to the CDR3, 42 bases, with the frame set at the first base. The immunoSEQ Assay, a bias-controlled multiplex PCR, was used to amplify TCRbeta CDR3 regions from genomic DNA. On the authors' methods: Nucleated cell counts per sample were estimated from amplification of reference gene primers within the assay. Sequence reads were collapsed and filtered to measure the absolute abundance of every unique TCRbeta CDR3 rearrangement. For each sample, productive Simpson clonality was calculated as the square root of Simpson's diversity index across productive rearrangements. This immuneACCESS table, as held by TCRdb, lists in-frame sequences with V and J called but not all clones. Of the missing ones, under half trace to an unresolved V gene in checked studies; the others have no known cause. The V and J calls and clone size are taken from that table; D and trimming were inferred from the DNA. This sample is represented by some 400,000 clones; approximately 92% of them were singletons. Jointly, the top ten make up around 1.1% of the sample.

Overall study outcomes, separate from this receptor: The amount of clinical and demographic metadata varied by source and participant and was provided uncurated.

The sequenced material came from PBMCs or T cells enriched from blood (not recorded which). The TCR originated in a man aged 25 to 45 who had recovered from COVID-19. The sequence links TRBV7-9 to TRBJ2-1, and TRBD1 may be the D gene, going by 7 matching bases. The bases are TGTGCCAGCAGCCACCAGGGGGAGGACGATGAGCAGTTCTTC. Translated, it reads CASSHQGEDDEQFF.